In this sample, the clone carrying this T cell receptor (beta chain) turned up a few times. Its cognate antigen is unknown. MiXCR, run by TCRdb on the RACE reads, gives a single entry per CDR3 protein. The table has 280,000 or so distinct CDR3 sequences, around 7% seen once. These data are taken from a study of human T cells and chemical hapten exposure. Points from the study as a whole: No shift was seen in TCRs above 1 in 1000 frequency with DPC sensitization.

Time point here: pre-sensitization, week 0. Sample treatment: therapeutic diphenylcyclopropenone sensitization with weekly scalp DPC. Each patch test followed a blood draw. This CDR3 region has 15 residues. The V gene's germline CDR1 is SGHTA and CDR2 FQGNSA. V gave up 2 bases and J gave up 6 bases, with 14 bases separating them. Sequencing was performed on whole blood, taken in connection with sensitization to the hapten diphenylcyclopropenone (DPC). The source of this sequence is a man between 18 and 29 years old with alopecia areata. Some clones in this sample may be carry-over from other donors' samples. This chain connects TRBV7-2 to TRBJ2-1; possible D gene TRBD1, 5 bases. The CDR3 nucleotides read TGTGCCAGCAGCTTATCCAGGGAATCTAGCAATGAGCAGTTCTTC. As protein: CASSLSRESSNEQFF.